The text below deals with one T cell receptor (beta chain). It has no known antigen specificity. The record has no base qualities; no much larger clone is one base away. Using the deep immunoSEQ assay, TCR CDR3 regions were amplified from genomic DNA by multiplex PCR. Extracted genomic DNA from each cell subset was spread evenly across all wells of several immunoSEQ 96-well plates, with each plate serving as a replicate. For unsorted PBMC, approximately 300 ng of genomic DNA, equivalent to tens of thousands of T cell genomes, went into each replicate PCR. Genomic DNA from unsorted PBMC was sequenced over ten immunoSEQ deep assay plates. Purified libraries were quantified with a Qubit 3.0 fluorometer, sized on a Bioanalyzer 2100, and re-quantified with the KAPA Library Quantification kit. Every immunoSEQ 96-well plate was sequenced on a separate single-read 150-cycle Illumina NextSeq 550 flow cell. In the paper's pipeline: Because the immunoSEQ output held only junctional sequences and lacked quality scores, the filtering could not match the filtering applied to full-length reads. Sequences were annotated with PyIR, a Python wrapper for IgBLAST v1.9, using IMGT germline references to assign V/J genes and CDR3. Reads with weak V/J assignments (E-value above 1e-6), missing CDR3, stop codons, out-of-frame junctions, or ambiguous translated residues were removed. V3J clonotypes were defined by identical inferred V gene, J gene, and CDR3 amino acid sequence. To compute the percentage overlap between repertoires, the number of shared unique clonotypes was divided by the size of the smaller repertoire. RTK rarefaction, the Chao1 estimator, and Recon v2.1 estimates of unobserved clonotypes were used to assess repertoire richness. The table was pulled from immuneACCESS by TCRdb, which kept in-frame rearrangements only. Such tables lose some clones; where checked, under half of the loss comes from unresolved V genes, and the rest has no known cause. Clone size and the V and J calls come from that table; the DNA yielded D and trimming. The sample table holds more than 450,000 clones, of which 75% to 85% were seen once. 10% to 15% of the sample is in the top ten clones.

The sample originates from a study of shared clonotypes between healthy human individuals (dated by TCRdb to 2018 to 2020). Regarding the research as a whole: The cohort included three men and a couple of women between 18 and 49 years of age. Per donor, leukapheresis produced somewhere between about 0.94 and 8.9 billion PBMCs. The study deeply sequenced blood TCR repertoires of about 5 healthy adults to estimate repertoire size and the extent of clonotype sharing between individuals. To increase sequencing depth and limit assay-specific biases, TCR repertoire library preparation and sequencing were carried out by different laboratories using diverse techniques.

The CDR3 spans 18 residues, from the cysteine through the phenylalanine. The DNA shown is the 54-base CDR3, in frame from base 1. After removal of 4 bases from V and 7 bases from J, the junction retains 12 bases not matched to a gene. CDR1 LGHNA and CDR2 YNFKEQ were looked up in the germline V gene. Summary of the overall study and its limitations: Because the study included only a small number of donors, the genetic and exposure-history diversity represented was limited. Pairwise subsampling led to the expectation that sequencing depth would affect the degree of clonotype sharing among donors. Sampling was restricted to blood, and TCR repertoires in tissue are likely to differ from TCR repertoires in blood.

The donors were healthy, HIV-negative adults who had no recently reported acute infections or vaccinations. All donors were Caucasian adults living in Nashville, Tennessee, USA. For unsorted samples, tens of millions of PBMCs were counted, and genomic DNA was extracted using the QIAamp DNA Blood Mini kit. After blood collection by leukapheresis, PBMCs were isolated using Ficoll-Histopaque density gradient centrifugation and then cryopreserved in the vapor phase of liquid nitrogen. Material for sequencing was PBMCs. The source is a woman between 40 and 55 years old in good health. Some clones in this sample may be carry-over from other donors' samples. The receptor chain draws on TRBV4-2 and TRBJ2-2; the junction holds 13 bases that match TRBD2. The nucleotide sequence reads as follows: TGTGCCAGCAGCCGCCGGACTAGCGGGAGTGCACGGGGCGGGGAGCTGTTTTTT. Its translation reads: CASSRRTSGSARGGELFF.